These 10 T cell receptor beta chains came from one sample sequenced in a study of response to subunit inactivated influenza vaccine. One entry per CDR3 protein, called by TCRdb with MiXCR from the RT-PCR reads. The sample records about 700,000 distinct CDR3 sequences, approximately 14% being singletons. Here the sequenced sample was PBMCs from blood, taken 11 to 12 days after vaccination. The receptor source for this set is a man over 45 who received an inactivated influenza vaccine.

This clonotype has only a few counts. This sequence joins TRBV18 and TRBJ2-7; tentatively, D is TRBD2 (6 bases). The V and J ends lost 2 bases and 3 bases respectively, with 14 bases between them. The CDR3 is made up of 15 amino acids. Germline V gives CDR1 KGHSH, CDR2 LQKENI. CDR3 residues: CASSPSVGGDYEQYF. DNA of the CDR3: TGTGCCAGCTCACCATCAGTGGGGGGAGACTACGAGCAGTACTTC. The full variable domain, with the rest looked up from reference TRBV18 and TRBJ2-7, is NAGVMQNPRHLVRRRGQEARLRCSPMKGHSHVYWYRQLPEEGLKFMVYLQKENIIDESGMPKERFSAEFPKEGPSILRIQQVVRGDSAAYFCASSPSVGGDYEQYFGPGTRLTVT.

This clonotype was seen at least ten times. J is TRBJ2-4 and V is TRBV12-3 or TRBV12-4; the D is unclear. V was trimmed by 6 bases and J by 0 bases, leaving 9 bases between them. The CDR3 length is 14 residues. This CDR3 reads CASSLTLAKNIQYF. The CDR3 nucleotides read TGTGCCAGCAGCCTGACCCTAGCCAAAAACATTCAGTACTTC.

The chain has TRBV20-1 and TRBJ2-1; 12 bases are shared with TRBD1. The V and J ends lost 0 bases and 6 bases, in that order; junction bases with no gene match: 3. CDR3 length: 15 amino acids. CDR1 is DFQATT and CDR2 is SNEGSKA in the germline V gene (reference sequence). CDR3 loop: CSARDGTGGFNEQFF. In DNA form, the CDR3 reads TGCAGTGCTAGAGACGGGACAGGGGGCTTCAATGAGCAGTTCTTC.

This clonotype was seen ten or more times. The V and J genes are TRBV16 and TRBJ1-5, with TRBD1 matching over 8 bases. Trimming cost V 1 base and J 4 bases; bases outside gene matches: 6. Per germline, CDR1 KGHSY and CDR2 FQNENV. This CDR3 contains 16 residues. Here the CDR3 reads CASSQFEQGVNQPQHF. The CDR3 nucleotides read TGTGCCAGCAGCCAATTTGAACAGGGGGTGAATCAGCCCCAGCATTTT.

This clonotype has more than one count but fewer than ten. The V gene is TRBV7-8, the J gene TRBJ1-5, with no clear D. Per the germline V gene, CDR1 is SGHVS and CDR2 is FQNEAQ. The ends were cut back, 1 base at V and 6 bases at J, with 7 bases in the middle. This CDR3 spans 13 amino acids. CDR3 in amino acids: CASSLGGPQPQHF. The CDR3 bases are TGTGCCAGCAGCTTAGGGGGTCCTCAGCCCCAGCATTTT.

There are many counts of this clonotype. The rearrangement joins TRBV4-2 to TRBJ1-1; weak D call: TRBD1 (5 bases). The germline V gene encodes CDR1 LGHNA and CDR2 YNFKEQ. The CDR3 loop spans 17 amino acids. Deletions cut 0 bases from V and 1 base from J, with 15 bases between. DNA of the CDR3: TGTGCCAGCAGCCAAGAATCCGGGACGAGTGCGAACACTGAAGCTTTCTTT. Its translation is CASSQESGTSANTEAFF.

This sequence joins TRBV29-1 and TRBJ1-5; 7 bases are a match to TRBD1. Germline V gives CDR1 SQVTM, CDR2 ANQGSEA. The CDR3 sequence is 14 residues long. Unmatched junction bases numbered 5, after V lost 6 bases and J lost 0 bases. CDR3 bases: TGCAGCGTGACCCAGGGGGATAGCAATCAGCCCCAGCATTTT. As protein: CSVTQGDSNQPQHF. Complete variable domain (other parts from reference TRBV29-1 and TRBJ1-5): SAVISQKPSRDICQRGTSLTIQCQVDSQVTMMFWYRQQPGQSLTLIATANQGSEATYESGFVIDKFPISRPNLTFSTLTVSNMSPEDSSIYLCSVTQGDSNQPQHFGDGTRLSIL.

Of note for this clonotype: One end of the junction varies from germline; a read error may be responsible. This chain links TRBV7-7 with TRBJ2-1; 14 bases fit TRBD2. This CDR3 region has 16 residues. Per germline, CDR1 SSHAT and CDR2 FNYEAQ (reference sequence). CDR3 amino acids: CASSMGLAGAGDEQFF. CDR3 nucleotides: TGTGCTAGCAGCATGGGACTAGCGGGGGCCGGGGATGAGCAGTTCTTC.

The chain joins TRBV5-5 to TRBJ1-2; no clear D gene. Germline V gives CDR1 SGHKS, CDR2 YYEKEE (reference sequence). This CDR3 has 14 residues. Trimming stripped 2 bases from V and 8 bases from J, with 16 bases between. The CDR3 loop is CASSFEAEVFGYTF. The CDR3 DNA sequence: TGTGCCAGCAGCTTCGAGGCCGAAGTGTTCGGCTACACCTTC.

The sample holds a few counts of this clonotype. The chain couples TRBV6-5 to TRBJ2-5; possible D gene TRBD2, 5 bases. V was clipped by 2 bases and J by 1 base, with 8 bases between them. The CDR3 extends over 14 amino acids. Germline V gene sequence: CDR1 MNHEY, CDR2 SVGAGI. The CDR3 sequence is CASSYGGIQETQYF. The CDR3 nucleotides are TGTGCCAGCAGTTACGGAGGAATCCAAGAGACCCAGTACTTC.